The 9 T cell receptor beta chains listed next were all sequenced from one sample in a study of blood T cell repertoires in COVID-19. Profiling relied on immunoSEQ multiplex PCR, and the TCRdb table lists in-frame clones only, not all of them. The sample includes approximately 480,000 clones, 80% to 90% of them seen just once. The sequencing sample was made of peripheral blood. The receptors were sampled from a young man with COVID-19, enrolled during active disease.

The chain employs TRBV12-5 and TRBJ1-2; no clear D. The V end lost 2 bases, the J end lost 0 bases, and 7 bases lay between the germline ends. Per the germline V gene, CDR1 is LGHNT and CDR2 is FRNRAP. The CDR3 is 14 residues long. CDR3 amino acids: CASGLQAANYGYTF. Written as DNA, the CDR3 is TGTGCTAGTGGTTTGCAGGCAGCTAACTATGGCTACACCTTC.

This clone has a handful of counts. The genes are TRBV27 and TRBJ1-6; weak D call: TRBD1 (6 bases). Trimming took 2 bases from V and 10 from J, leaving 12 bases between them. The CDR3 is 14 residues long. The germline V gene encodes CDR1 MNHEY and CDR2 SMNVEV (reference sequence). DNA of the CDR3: TGTGCCAGCAGTTTAGCCGGGGACATCTCACCCCTCCACTTT. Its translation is CASSLAGDISPLHF.

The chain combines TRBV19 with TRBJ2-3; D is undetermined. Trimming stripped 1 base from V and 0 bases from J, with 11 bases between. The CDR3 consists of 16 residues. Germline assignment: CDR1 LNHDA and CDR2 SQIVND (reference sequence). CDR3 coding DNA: TGTGCCAGTAGTATAGTTCCCACTACTAGCACAGATACGCAGTATTTT. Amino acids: CASSIVPTTSTDTQYF.

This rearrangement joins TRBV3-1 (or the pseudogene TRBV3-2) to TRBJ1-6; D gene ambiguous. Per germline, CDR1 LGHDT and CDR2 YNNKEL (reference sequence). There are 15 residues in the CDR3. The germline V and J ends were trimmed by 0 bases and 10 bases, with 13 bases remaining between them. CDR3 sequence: CASSQDLDPGSPLHF. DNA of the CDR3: TGTGCCAGCAGCCAAGATTTGGATCCGGGATCACCCCTCCACTTT.

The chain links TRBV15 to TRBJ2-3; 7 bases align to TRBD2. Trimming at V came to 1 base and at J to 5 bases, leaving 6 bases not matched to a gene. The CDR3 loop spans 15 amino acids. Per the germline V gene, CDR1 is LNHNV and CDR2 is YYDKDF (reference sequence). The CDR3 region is CATSRGEGGRDTQYF. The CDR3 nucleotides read TGTGCCACCAGCAGAGGGGAGGGAGGCCGAGATACGCAGTATTTT.

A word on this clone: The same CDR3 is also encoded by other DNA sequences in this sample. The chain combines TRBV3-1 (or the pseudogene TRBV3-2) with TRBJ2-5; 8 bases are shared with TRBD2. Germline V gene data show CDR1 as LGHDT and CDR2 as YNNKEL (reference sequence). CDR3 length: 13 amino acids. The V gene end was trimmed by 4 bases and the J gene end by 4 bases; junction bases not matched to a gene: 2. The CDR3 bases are TGTGCCAGCAGCCCCCGGGGGGGAGAGACCCAGTACTTC. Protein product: CASSPRGGETQYF.

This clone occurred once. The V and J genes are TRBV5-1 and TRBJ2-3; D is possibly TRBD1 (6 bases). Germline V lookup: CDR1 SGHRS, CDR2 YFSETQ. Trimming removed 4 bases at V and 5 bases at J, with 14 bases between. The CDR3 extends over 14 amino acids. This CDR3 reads CASSKDSTRDTQYF. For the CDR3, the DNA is TGCGCCAGCAGCAAGGACAGTACCCGAGATACGCAGTATTTT.

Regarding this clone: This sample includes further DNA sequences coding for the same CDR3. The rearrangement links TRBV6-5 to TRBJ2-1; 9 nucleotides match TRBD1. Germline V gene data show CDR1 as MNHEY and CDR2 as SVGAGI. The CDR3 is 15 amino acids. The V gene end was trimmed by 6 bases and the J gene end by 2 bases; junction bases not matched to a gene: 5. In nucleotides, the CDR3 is TGTGCCAGCAGCTCTGACAGGGGGACCTACAATGAGCAGTTCTTC. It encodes CASSSDRGTYNEQFF.

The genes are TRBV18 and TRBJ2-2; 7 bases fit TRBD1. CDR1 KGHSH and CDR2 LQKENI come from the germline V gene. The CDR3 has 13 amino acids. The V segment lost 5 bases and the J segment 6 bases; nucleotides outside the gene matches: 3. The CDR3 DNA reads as TGTGCCAGCTCAACAGGGGTCCCCGGGGAGCTGTTTTTT. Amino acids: CASSTGVPGELFF.